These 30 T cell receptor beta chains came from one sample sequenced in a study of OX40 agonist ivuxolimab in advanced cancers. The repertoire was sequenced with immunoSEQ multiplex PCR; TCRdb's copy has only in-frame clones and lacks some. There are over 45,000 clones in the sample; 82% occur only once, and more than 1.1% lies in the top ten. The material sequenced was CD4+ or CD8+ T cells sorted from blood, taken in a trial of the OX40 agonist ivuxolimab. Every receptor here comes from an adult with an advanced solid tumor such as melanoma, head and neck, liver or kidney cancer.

In DNA form, the CDR3 reads TGTGCCAGTAGTGACAGGTCGATCTATGGCTACACCTTC. This sequence encodes CASSDRSIYGYTF. The rearrangement joins TRBV19 to TRBJ1-2; D is possibly TRBD1 (6 bases). From germline, CDR1 is LNHDA and CDR2 SQIVND (reference sequence). V was pared by 5 bases and J by 4 bases, with 11 bases between. This CDR3 contains 13 residues.

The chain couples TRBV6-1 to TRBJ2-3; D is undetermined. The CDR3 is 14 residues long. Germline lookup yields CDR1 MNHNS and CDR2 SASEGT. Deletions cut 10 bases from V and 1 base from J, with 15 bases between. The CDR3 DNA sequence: TGTGCCACCATAAGGAGCTGGGGCACAGATACGCAGTATTTT. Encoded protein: CATIRSWGTDTQYF.

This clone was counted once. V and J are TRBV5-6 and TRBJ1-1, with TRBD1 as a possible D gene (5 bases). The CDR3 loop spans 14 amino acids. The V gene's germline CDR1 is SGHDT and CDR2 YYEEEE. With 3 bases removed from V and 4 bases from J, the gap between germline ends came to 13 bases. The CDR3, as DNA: TGTGCCAGCAGCTGGGGGAGGGTATCCACTGAAGCTTTCTTT. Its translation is CASSWGRVSTEAFF.

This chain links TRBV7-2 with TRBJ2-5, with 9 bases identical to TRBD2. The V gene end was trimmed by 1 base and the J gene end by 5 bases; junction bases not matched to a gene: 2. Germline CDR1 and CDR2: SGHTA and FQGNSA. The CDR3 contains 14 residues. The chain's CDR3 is CASSLGTSEETQYF. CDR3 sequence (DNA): TGTGCCAGCAGCTTAGGGACTAGCGAGGAGACCCAGTACTTC.

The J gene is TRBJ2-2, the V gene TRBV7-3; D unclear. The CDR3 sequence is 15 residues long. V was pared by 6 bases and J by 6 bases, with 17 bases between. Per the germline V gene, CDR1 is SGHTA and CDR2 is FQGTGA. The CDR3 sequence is CASSPLGLGAGELFF. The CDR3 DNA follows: TGTGCCAGCAGTCCTCTAGGTCTCGGCGCCGGGGAGCTGTTTTTT.

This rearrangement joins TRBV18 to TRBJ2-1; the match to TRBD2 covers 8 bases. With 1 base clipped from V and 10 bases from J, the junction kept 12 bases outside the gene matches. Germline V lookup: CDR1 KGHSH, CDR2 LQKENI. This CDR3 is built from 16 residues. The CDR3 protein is CASSPLPSGRLVEQFF. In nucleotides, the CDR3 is TGTGCCAGCTCACCACTCCCTAGCGGGCGCCTGGTAGAGCAGTTCTTC.

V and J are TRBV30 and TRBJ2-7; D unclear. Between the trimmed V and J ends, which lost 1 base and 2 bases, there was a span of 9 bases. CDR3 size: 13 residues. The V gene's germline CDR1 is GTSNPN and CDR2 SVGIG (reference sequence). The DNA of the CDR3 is TGTGCCTGGAGTGAAGGGAATACCTACGAGCAGTACTTC. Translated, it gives CAWSEGNTYEQYF.

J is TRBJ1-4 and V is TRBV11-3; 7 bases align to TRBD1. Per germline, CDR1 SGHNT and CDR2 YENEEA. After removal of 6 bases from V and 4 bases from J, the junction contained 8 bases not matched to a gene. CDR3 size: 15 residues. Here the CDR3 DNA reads TGTGCCAGCAGTTCCGGGGGACAGATTAATGAAAAACTGTTTTTT. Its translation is CASSSGGQINEKLFF.

The CDR3 sequence: CASSLEAGAHQPQHF. The CDR3 nucleotides read TGTGCCAGCAGCTTAGAGGCGGGGGCACATCAGCCCCAGCATTTT. This chain joins TRBV7-2 and TRBJ1-5; a weak D match, TRBD1 (6 bases). The CDR3 runs 15 residues. The V and J ends lost 1 base and 5 bases respectively, with 12 bases between them. Per the germline V gene, CDR1 is SGHTA and CDR2 is FQGNSA.

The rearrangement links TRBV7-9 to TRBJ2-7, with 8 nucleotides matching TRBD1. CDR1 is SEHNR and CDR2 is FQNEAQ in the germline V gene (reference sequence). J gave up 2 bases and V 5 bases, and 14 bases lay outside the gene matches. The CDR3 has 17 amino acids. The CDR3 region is CASSPGPTGQGAYEQYF. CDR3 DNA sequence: TGTGCCAGCAGCCCCGGACCCACAGGACAGGGAGCCTACGAGCAGTACTTC. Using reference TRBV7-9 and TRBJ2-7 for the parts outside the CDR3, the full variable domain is DTGVSQNPRHKITKRGQNVTFRCDPISEHNRLYWYRQTLGQGPEFLTYFQNEAQLEKSRLLSDRFSAERPKGSFSTLEIQRTEQGDSAMYLCASSPGPTGQGAYEQYFGPGTRLTVT.

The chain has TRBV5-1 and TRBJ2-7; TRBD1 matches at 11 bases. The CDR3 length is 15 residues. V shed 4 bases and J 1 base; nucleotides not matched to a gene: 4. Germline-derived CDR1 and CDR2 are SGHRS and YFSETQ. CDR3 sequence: CASSGGQGASYEQYF. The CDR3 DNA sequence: TGCGCCAGCAGCGGAGGACAGGGGGCTTCCTACGAGCAGTACTTC.

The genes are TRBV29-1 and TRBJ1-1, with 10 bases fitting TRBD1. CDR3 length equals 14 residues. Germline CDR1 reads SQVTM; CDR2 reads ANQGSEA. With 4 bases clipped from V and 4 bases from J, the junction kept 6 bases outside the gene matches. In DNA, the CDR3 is TGCAGCGTTGGGACAGGGGGTTGGGGCACTGAAGCTTTCTTT. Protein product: CSVGTGGWGTEAFF.

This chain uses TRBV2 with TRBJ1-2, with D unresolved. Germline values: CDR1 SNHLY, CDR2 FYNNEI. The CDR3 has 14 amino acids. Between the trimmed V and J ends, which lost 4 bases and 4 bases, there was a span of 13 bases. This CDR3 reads CASSGTGSLYGYTF. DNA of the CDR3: TGTGCCAGCAGTGGGACGGGATCCCTCTATGGCTACACCTTC. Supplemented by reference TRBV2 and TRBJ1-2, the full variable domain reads EPEVTQTPSHQVTQMGQEVILRCVPISNHLYFYWYRQILGQKVEFLVSFYNNEISEKSEIFDDQFSVERPDGSNFTLKIRSTKLEDSAMYFCASSGTGSLYGYTFGSGTRLTVV.

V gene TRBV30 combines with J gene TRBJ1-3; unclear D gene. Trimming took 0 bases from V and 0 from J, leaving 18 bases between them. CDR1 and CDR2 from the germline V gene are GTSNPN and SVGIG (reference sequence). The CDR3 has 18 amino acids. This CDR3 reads CAWSVRFQFRLSGNTIYF. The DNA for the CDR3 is TGTGCCTGGAGTGTACGTTTCCAGTTCAGACTCTCTGGAAACACCATATATTTT.

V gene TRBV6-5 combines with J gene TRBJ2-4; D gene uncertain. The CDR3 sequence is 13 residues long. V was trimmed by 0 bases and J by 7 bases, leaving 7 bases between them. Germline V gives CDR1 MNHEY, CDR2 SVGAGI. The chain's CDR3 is CASSYSAGNIQYF. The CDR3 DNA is TGTGCCAGCAGTTACTCGGCCGGGAACATTCAGTACTTC.

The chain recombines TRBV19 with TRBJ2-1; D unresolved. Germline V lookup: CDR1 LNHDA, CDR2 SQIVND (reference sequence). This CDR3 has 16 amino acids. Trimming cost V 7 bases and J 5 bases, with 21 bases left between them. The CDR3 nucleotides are TGTGCCAGTACTGAGACTTTACTAAGAACTGACAATGAGCAGTTCTTC. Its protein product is CASTETLLRTDNEQFF.

The CDR3 region is CACNQGREKLFF. The CDR3, as DNA: TGTGCCTGTAATCAGGGAAGGGAAAAACTGTTTTTT. The V and J genes are TRBV30 and TRBJ1-4, with D possibly TRBD1 on 5 matching bases. Germline-derived CDR1 and CDR2 are GTSNPN and SVGIG (reference sequence). This CDR3 comprises 12 residues. V shed 6 bases and J shed 8 bases, with 13 bases lying between them.

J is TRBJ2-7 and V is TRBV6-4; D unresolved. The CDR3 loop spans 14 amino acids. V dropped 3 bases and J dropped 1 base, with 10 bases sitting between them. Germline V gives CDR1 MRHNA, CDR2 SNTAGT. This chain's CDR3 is CASSEEAGSYEQYF. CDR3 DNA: TGTGCCAGCAGTGAAGAAGCCGGTTCCTACGAGCAGTACTTC.

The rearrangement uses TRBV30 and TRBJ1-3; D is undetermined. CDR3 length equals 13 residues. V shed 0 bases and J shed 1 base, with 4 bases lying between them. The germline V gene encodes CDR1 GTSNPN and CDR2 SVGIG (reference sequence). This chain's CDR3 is CAWSVRSGNTIYF. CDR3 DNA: TGTGCCTGGAGTGTACGTTCTGGAAACACCATATATTTT. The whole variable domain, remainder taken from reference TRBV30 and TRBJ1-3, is SQTIHQWPATLVQPVGSPLSLECTVEGTSNPNLYWYRQAAGRGLQLLFYSVGIGQISSEVPQNLSASRPQDRQFILSSKKLLLSDSGFYLCAWSVRSGNTIYFGEGSWLTVV.

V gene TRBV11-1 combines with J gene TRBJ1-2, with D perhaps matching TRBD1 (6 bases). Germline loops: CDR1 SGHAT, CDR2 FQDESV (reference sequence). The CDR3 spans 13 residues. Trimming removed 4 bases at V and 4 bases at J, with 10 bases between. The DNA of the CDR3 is TGTGCCAGCAGCTCCGGGGGCAGCTATGGCTACACCTTC. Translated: CASSSGGSYGYTF.

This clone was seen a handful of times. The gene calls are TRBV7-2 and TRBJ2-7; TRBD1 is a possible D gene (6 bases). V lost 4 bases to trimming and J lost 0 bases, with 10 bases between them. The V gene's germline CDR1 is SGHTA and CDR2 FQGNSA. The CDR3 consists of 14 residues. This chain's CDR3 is CASSSDSTSYEQYF. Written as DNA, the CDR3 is TGTGCCAGCAGCTCGGACAGTACCTCCTACGAGCAGTACTTC.

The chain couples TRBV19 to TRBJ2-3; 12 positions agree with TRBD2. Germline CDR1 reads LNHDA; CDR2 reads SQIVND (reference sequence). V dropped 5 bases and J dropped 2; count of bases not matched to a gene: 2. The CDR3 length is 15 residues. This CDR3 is CASSLAGGLTDTQYF. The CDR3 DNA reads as TGTGCCAGTAGTCTAGCGGGGGGGCTCACAGATACGCAGTATTTT.

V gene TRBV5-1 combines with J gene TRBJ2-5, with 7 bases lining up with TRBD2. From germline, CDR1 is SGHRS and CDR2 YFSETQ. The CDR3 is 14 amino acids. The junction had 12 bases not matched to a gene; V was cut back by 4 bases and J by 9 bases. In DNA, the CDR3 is TGCGCCAGCAGCACGACTAGTGGGAGGGCGGCCCAGTACTTC. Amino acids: CASSTTSGRAAQYF.

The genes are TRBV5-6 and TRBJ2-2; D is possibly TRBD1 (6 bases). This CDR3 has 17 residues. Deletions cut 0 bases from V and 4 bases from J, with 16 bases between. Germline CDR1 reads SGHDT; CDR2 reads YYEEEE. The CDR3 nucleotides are TGTGCCAGCAGCTTGGTGGCCGAAGGGGGATTCACCGGGGAGCTGTTTTTT. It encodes CASSLVAEGGFTGELFF.

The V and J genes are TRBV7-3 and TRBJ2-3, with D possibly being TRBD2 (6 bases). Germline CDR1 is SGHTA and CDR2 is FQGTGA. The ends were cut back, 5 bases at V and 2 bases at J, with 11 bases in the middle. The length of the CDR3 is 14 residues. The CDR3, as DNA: TGTGCCAGCAGCCGTGTGGGACTCACAGATACGCAGTATTTT. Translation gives CASSRVGLTDTQYF.

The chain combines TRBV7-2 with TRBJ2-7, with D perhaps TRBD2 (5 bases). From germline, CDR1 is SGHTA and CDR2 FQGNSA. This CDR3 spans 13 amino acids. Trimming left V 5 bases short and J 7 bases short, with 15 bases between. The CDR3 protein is CASSRDGEREQYF. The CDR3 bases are TGTGCCAGCAGCCGAGACGGGGAGAGGGAGCAGTACTTC.

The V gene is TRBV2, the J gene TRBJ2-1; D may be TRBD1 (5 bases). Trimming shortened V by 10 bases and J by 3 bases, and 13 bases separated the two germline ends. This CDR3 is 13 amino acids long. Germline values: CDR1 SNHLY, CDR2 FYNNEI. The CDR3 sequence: CATKGQDYNEQFF. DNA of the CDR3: TGTGCCACCAAGGGGCAGGACTACAATGAGCAGTTCTTC.

CDR3: CASSLLSAYNEQFF. CDR3 DNA: TGTGCCAGCAGCTTACTTTCTGCCTACAATGAGCAGTTCTTC. The chain is built from TRBV7-2 and TRBJ2-1; D not resolved. The germline V gene has CDR1 SGHTA and CDR2 FQGNSA. There are 14 residues in the CDR3. V gave up 2 bases and J gave up 2 bases, with 7 bases separating them.

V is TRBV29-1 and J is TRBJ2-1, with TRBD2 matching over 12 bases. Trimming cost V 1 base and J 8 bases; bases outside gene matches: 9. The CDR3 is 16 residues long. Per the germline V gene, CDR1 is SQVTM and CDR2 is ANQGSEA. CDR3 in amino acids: CSVEVSSGGVRDEQFF. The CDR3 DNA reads TGCAGCGTTGAAGTCTCTAGCGGGGGGGTACGGGATGAGCAGTTCTTC.

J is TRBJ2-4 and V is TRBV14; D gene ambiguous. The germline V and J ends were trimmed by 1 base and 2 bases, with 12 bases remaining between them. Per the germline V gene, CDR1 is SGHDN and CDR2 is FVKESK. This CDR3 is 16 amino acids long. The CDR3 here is CASSQAIGWSKNIQYF. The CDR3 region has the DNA TGTGCCAGCAGCCAAGCGATAGGGTGGTCCAAAAACATTCAGTACTTC. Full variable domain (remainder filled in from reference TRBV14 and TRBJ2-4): EAGVTQFPSHSVIEKGQTVTLRCDPISGHDNLYWYRRVMGKEIKFLLHFVKESKQDESGMPNNRFLAERTGGTYSTLKVQPAELEDSGVYFCASSQAIGWSKNIQYFGAGTRLSVL.